This TCR beta chain is drawn from a study of T cells after yellow fever vaccination. V dropped 3 bases and J dropped 3 bases, with 9 bases sitting between them. Germline V lookup: CDR1 GTSNPN, CDR2 SVGIG (reference sequence). CDR3 length: 13 amino acids. TCRdb re-analysed the 5' RACE reads in MiXCR, keeping a single row per CDR3 protein. The table shows hundreds of thousands of distinct CDR3 sequences, with around 20% occurring only once. The source of this sequence is a man between 18 and 29 years old who received the YFV17D yellow fever vaccine. The sequenced sample was PBMCs, obtained before the yellow fever booster vaccination. The chain combines TRBV30 with TRBJ1-5; tentatively, D is TRBD1 (6 bases). The CDR3 region is CAWSNRDNQPQHF. The CDR3 coding sequence is TGTGCCTGGAGCAACAGGGACAATCAGCCCCAGCATTTT.